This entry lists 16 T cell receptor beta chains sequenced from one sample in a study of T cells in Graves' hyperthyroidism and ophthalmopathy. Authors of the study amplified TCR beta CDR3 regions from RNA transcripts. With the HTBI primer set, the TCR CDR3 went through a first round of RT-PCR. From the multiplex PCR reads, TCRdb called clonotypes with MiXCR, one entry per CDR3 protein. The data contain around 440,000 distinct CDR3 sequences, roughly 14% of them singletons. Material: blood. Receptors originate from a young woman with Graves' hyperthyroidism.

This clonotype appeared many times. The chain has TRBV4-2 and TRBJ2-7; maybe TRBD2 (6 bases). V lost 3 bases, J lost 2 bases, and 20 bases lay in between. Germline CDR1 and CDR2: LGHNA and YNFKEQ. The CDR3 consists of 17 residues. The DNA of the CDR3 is TGTGCCAGCAGCCATCTCGGGGGAAGCGGAGTCCCCTACGAGCAGTACTTC. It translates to CASSHLGGSGVPYEQYF.

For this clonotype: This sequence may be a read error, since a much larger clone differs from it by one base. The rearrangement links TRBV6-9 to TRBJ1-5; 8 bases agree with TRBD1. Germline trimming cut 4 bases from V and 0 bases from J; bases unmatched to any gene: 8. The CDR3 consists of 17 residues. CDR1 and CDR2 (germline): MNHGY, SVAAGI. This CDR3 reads CASSSRTGWASNQPQHF. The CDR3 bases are TGTGCCAGCAGTTCTCGGACAGGGTGGGCTAGCAATCAGCCCCAGCATTTT.

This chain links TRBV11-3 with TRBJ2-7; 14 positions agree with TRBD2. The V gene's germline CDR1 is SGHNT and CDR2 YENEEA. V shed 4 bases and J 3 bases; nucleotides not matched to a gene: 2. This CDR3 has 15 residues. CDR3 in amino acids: CASSSGTSGGYEQYF. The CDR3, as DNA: TGTGCCAGCAGCTCTGGGACTAGCGGGGGCTACGAGCAGTACTTC.

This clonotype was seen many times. The CDR3: CASSLAGAVYQPQHF. For the CDR3, the DNA is TGCGCCAGCAGCTTGGCCGGTGCAGTCTATCAGCCCCAGCATTTT. This chain links TRBV5-1 with TRBJ1-5; D call uncertain. CDR3 size: 15 residues. With 0 bases removed from V and 5 bases from J, the gap between germline ends came to 12 bases. Germline CDR1 and CDR2: SGHRS and YFSETQ.

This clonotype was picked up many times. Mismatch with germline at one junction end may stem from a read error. The DNA for the CDR3 is TGTACCAGCAGTCTTACAGGGGGACGCAATCAGCCCCAGCATTTT. This gives the protein CTSSLTGGRNQPQHF. The rearrangement joins TRBV2 to TRBJ1-5; 8 bases line up with TRBD1. The V gene's germline CDR1 is SNHLY and CDR2 FYNNEI. The CDR3 runs 15 residues.

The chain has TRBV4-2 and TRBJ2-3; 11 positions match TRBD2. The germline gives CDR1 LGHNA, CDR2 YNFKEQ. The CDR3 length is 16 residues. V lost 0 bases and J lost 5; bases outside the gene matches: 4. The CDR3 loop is CASSQDVAGGGDTQYF. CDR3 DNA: TGTGCCAGCAGCCAAGATGTAGCGGGAGGGGGAGATACGCAGTATTTT.

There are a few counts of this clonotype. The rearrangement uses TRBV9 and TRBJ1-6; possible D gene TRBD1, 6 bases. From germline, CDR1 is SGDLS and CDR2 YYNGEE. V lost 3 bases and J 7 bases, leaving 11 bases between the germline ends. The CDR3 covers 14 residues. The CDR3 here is CASSALTGNSPLHF. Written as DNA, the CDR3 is TGTGCCAGCAGCGCCCTAACAGGGAATTCACCCCTCCACTTT.

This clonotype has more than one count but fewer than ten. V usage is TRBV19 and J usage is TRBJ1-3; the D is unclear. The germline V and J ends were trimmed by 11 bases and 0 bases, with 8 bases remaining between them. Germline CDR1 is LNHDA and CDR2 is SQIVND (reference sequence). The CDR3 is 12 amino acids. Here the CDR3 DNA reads TGTGCCTGTCAGAGCTCTGGAAACACCATATATTTT. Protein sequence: CACQSSGNTIYF.

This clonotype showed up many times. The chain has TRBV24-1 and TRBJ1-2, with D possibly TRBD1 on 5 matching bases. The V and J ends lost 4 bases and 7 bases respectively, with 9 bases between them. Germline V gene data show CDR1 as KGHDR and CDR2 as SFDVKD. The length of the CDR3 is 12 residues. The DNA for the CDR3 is TGTGCCACCAGTGACCCAGGGAGTGGCTACACCTTC. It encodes CATSDPGSGYTF.

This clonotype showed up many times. The DNA for the CDR3 is TGCGCCAGCAGCTTGCGGTATCCAGGGGAACTGTTTTTT. Translation gives CASSLRYPGELFF. The chain has TRBV5-1 and TRBJ1-4; maybe TRBD1 (6 bases). Germline V gene data show CDR1 as SGHRS and CDR2 as YFSETQ. V was clipped by 1 base and J by 12 bases, with 13 bases between them. The CDR3 totals 13 residues.

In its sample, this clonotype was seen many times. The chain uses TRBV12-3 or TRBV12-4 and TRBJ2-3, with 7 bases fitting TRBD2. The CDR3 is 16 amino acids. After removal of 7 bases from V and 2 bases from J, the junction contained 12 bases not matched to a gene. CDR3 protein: CASTPMGGGVTDTQYF. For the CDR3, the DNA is TGTGCCAGCACCCCTATGGGGGGGGGGGTCACAGATACGCAGTATTTT.

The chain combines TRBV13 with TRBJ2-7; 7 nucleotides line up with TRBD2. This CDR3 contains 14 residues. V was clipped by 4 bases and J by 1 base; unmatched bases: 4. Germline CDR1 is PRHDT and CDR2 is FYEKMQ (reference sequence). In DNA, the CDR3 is TGTGCCAGCAGCTCCGGGACTAAGTCCTACGAGCAGTACTTC. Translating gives CASSSGTKSYEQYF.

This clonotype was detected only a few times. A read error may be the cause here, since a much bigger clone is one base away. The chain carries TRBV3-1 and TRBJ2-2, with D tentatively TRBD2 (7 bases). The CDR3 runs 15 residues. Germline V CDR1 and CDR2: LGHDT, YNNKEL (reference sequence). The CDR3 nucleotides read TGTGCCAGCAGCCCACCGGGGGGCTACACCGGGGAGCCGTTTTTT. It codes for CASSPPGGYTGEPFF.

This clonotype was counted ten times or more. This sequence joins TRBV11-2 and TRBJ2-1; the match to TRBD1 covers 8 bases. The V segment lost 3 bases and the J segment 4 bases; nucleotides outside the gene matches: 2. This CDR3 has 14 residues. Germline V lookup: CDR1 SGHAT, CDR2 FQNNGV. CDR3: CASSFGTGYNEQFF. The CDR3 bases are TGTGCCAGCAGCTTCGGGACAGGATACAATGAGCAGTTCTTC.

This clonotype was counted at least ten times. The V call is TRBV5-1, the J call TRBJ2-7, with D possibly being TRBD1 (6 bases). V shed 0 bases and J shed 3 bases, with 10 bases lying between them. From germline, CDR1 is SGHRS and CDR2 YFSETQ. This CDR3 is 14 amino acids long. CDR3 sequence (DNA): TGCGCCAGCAGCTTGGCACAGGGCGACTACGAGCAGTACTTC. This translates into CASSLAQGDYEQYF.

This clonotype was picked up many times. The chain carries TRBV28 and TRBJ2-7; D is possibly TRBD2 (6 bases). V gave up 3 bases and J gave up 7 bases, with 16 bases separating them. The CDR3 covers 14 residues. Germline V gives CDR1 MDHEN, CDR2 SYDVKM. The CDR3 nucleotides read TGTGCCAGCAGTTTGCTCACCAACCGGGGGGAGCAGTACTTC. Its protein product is CASSLLTNRGEQYF.